This passage covers 18 T cell receptor beta chains from one sample sequenced in a study of CDR3 diversity in severe acne. TCRdb passed the PCR reads through MiXCR, listing each CDR3 protein once. The sample carries about 97,000 distinct CDR3 sequences, more than 45% recorded once. Sequenced input: blood. These receptors all come from a male donor with acne.

J is TRBJ2-6 and V is TRBV29-1; D is unclear. CDR1 is SQVTM and CDR2 is ANQGSEA in the germline V gene. The germline V and J ends were trimmed by 0 bases and 0 bases, with 6 bases remaining between them. This CDR3 contains 15 residues. The CDR3 is CSVEEGHSGANVLTF. The CDR3 coding sequence is TGCAGCGTTGAAGAAGGCCACTCTGGGGCCAACGTCCTGACTTTC.

The CDR3 reads CASSPPLGQGSYEQYF. The CDR3, as DNA: TGTGCCAGCAGTCCTCCCCTCGGACAGGGTAGCTACGAGCAGTACTTC. The chain has TRBV4-2 and TRBJ2-7, with TRBD1 matching 8 bases. The CDR3 covers 16 residues. The trim removed 6 bases at V and 3 bases at J, leaving 13 bases unmatched. Germline V lookup: CDR1 LGHNA, CDR2 YNFKEQ.

The rearrangement links TRBV24-1 to TRBJ1-5; D is uncertain. CDR3 length equals 13 residues. Trimming took 2 bases from V and 6 from J, leaving 7 bases between them. The germline gives CDR1 KGHDR, CDR2 SFDVKD. The CDR3 spells CATSDSEVQPQHF. The CDR3 coding sequence is TGTGCCACCAGTGATTCTGAGGTTCAGCCCCAGCATTTT.

The V and J genes are TRBV19 and TRBJ2-7; a possible D gene is TRBD1 (6 bases). The CDR3 contains 13 residues. Trimming pared 10 bases from V and 3 bases from J, leaving 16 bases between. The germline V gene encodes CDR1 LNHDA and CDR2 SQIVND (reference sequence). CDR3 protein: CATGVGPNYEQYF. Written as DNA, the CDR3 is TGTGCCACAGGGGTGGGACCTAACTACGAGCAGTACTTC.

For this clonotype: This clone may be a read error of a much larger clone one base away. The gene calls are TRBV12-3 or TRBV12-4 and TRBJ2-3; D is perhaps TRBD1 (5 bases). The J call may be wrong; the DNA end is better matched by TRBJ1-5. The CDR3 loop spans 15 amino acids. The CDR3 region is CASSPQGTVKGTQHF. Here the CDR3 DNA reads TGTGCCAGCAGCCCCCAAGGGACGGTGAAAGGTACGCAGCATTTT.

This rearrangement joins TRBV6-5 to TRBJ1-3, with D tentatively TRBD1 (5 bases). The CDR3 is made up of 16 amino acids. Germline V gene sequence: CDR1 MNHEY, CDR2 SVGAGI. Trimming left V 0 bases short and J 6 bases short, with 15 bases between. Here the CDR3 DNA reads TGTGCCAGCAGTTACTCACGGCAGGGAGCGTCAAACACCATATATTTT. Amino acids: CASSYSRQGASNTIYF.

The chain combines TRBV20-1 with TRBJ2-1; D is tentatively TRBD1 or TRBD2 (5 bases each). The germline CDR1 and CDR2 sequences are DFQATT and SNEGSKA (reference sequence). The CDR3 sequence is 13 residues long. The V gene lost 5 bases and the J gene lost 7 bases, with 15 bases spanning the gap. In nucleotides, the CDR3 is TGCAGTGCTGGGGCCGGGACGTTTAATGAGCAGTTCTTC. The encoded protein is CSAGAGTFNEQFF.

This clonotype came up once. V and J are TRBV2 and TRBJ1-1; D is perhaps TRBD1 (6 bases). Looked up from germline, CDR1 is SNHLY and CDR2 is FYNNEI. With 7 bases removed from V and 6 bases from J, the gap between germline ends came to 9 bases. The CDR3 spans 11 residues. CDR3 nucleotide sequence: TGTGCCAGCAAGGGGGGGGCTGAAGCTTTCTTT. This sequence encodes CASKGGAEAFF.

This clonotype was found once. A much larger clone is a single base away; this may be a read error. This CDR3 reads CASVGAVNEQLFF. CDR3 DNA sequence: TGTGCCAGCGTCGGGGCCGTAAATGAACAACTGTTTTTT. This rearrangement joins TRBV12-3 or TRBV12-4 to TRBJ1-4, with D possibly being TRBD1 (5 bases). The CDR3 loop spans 13 amino acids.

There are a few counts of this clonotype. The chain joins TRBV11-2 to TRBJ2-1, with no clear D. Germline-derived CDR1 and CDR2 are SGHAT and FQNNGV. Trimming removed 5 bases at V and 1 base at J, with 12 bases between. The CDR3 is 15 residues long. Here the CDR3 DNA reads TGTGCCAGCAGCCAAGCCCTTGGGTCCTACAATGAGCAGTTCTTC. Its protein is CASSQALGSYNEQFF.

This clonotype was seen only once. The germline gene is not matched at one end of the junction; a read error may be the cause. CDR3 sequence reads: CAGSQEDGTSGSHEQYF. The DNA for the CDR3 is TGTGCCGGCAGCCAAGAGGATGGAACTAGCGGGAGCCACGAGCAGTACTTC. The genes are TRBV4-2 and TRBJ2-7; 11 positions match TRBD2. The CDR3 totals 17 residues. Germline V gene sequence: CDR1 LGHNA, CDR2 YNFKEQ.

The table lists this clonotype with a count of one. The chain is built from TRBV12-3 or TRBV12-4 and TRBJ2-5, with D hard to call. CDR3 size: 13 residues. V lost 3 bases and J 1 base, leaving 6 bases between the germline ends. The CDR3 DNA follows: TGTGCCAGCAGTTTCGGCCCCCAAGAGACCCAGTACTTC. Its protein product is CASSFGPQETQYF.

With regard to this clonotype: A much larger clone lies a single base off, so this may be a read error. The chain joins TRBV4-2 to TRBJ1-2; D gene ambiguous. The CDR3 is 14 residues long. Germline V gene sequence: CDR1 LGHNA, CDR2 YNFKEQ. This CDR3 reads CAGSPDGGYYGYTF. The CDR3 region has the DNA TGTGCCGGCAGCCCGGACGGAGGATACTATGGCTACACCTTC.

This chain links TRBV5-5 with TRBJ2-2; D is possibly TRBD2 (6 bases). The CDR3 covers 16 residues. Germline CDR1 reads SGHKS; CDR2 reads YYEKEE (reference sequence). With 4 bases removed from V and 1 base from J, the gap between germline ends came to 14 bases. As DNA, the CDR3 is TGTGCCAGCAGCCAAGATCGGCGGGGGAACACCGGGGAGCTGTTTTTT. It specifies CASSQDRRGNTGELFF.

The V gene is TRBV10-3, the J gene TRBJ2-5; D possibly corresponds to TRBD2 (6 bases). The V gene's germline CDR1 is ENHRY and CDR2 SYGVKD. The V and J ends lost 10 bases and 1 base respectively, with 13 bases between them. The CDR3 totals 13 residues. The CDR3 DNA reads as TGTGCCACCAAGGGCGGGACCCAAGAGACCCAGTACTTC. Its protein is CATKGGTQETQYF.

There are many counts of this clonotype. This chain joins TRBV19 and TRBJ2-1, with a possible D match to TRBD2 (7 bases). This CDR3 has 18 residues. Germline V lookup: CDR1 LNHDA, CDR2 SQIVND (reference sequence). Trimming removed 4 bases from V and 0 bases from J, with 19 bases in between. The CDR3 here is CASSTRGGVTNSYNEQFF. CDR3 DNA: TGTGCCAGTAGTACTAGGGGGGGGGTTACTAACTCCTACAATGAGCAGTTCTTC.

On this clonotype: In this CDR3 the conserved last residue, phenylalanine or tryptophan, is missing, so a read error is likely. The chain is built from TRBV27 and TRBJ2-7; maybe TRBD1 (5 bases). In germline, CDR1 is MNHEY, CDR2 SMNVEV (reference sequence). This CDR3 contains 15 residues. V dropped 5 bases and J dropped 2 bases, with 16 bases sitting between them. The CDR3 protein is CASSPATENPYEQYI. The CDR3 DNA reads TGTGCCAGCAGTCCTGCGACAGAGAATCCCTACGAGCAGTACATC.

This clonotype has at least ten counts. The rearrangement links TRBV3-1 to TRBJ2-7; the D is unclear. Germline lookup yields CDR1 LGHDT and CDR2 YNNKEL (reference sequence). The CDR3 consists of 13 residues. V was cut by 4 bases and J by 2 bases, with 9 bases left in between. The CDR3 DNA is TGTGCCAGCAGCCTGGACCGTACCTACGAGCAGTACTTC. This sequence encodes CASSLDRTYEQYF.